This T cell receptor beta chain was observed in a study of tumor and adjacent non-tumor tissue in lung cancer. Study-wide background: Patients were aged roughly 31 to 76, 10 men and a handful of women, stage I to III. Study-level findings and limits: Patients with more diverse tumor TCRs had worse survival. Tumor tissue had significantly higher TCR diversity than normal lung.

Turning to this clonotype: Its matching antigen is unknown.

A modified ARM-PCR protocol with three rounds of nested PCR amplified TCRbeta. TCRdb itself ran the multiplex PCR reads through MiXCR, one entry per CDR3 protein. Here the sample spans under 150,000 distinct CDR3 sequences, approximately 64% being singletons. The V gene's germline CDR1 is MNHEY and CDR2 SVGAGI. This CDR3 comprises 13 residues. V was shortened by 6 bases and J by 5 bases, with 13 bases between the two germline ends. This sample's RNA came from whole unsorted tissue. The clonotype comes from a man in his 60s with small cell lung cancer. Sequencing used lung tumor tissue. The gene calls are TRBV6-5 and TRBJ1-2, with TRBD1 as a possible D gene (5 bases). The CDR3 loop reads CASRSRTMYGYTF. The DNA for the CDR3 is TGTGCCAGCAGATCCAGGACAATGTATGGCTACACCTTC.